This is a list of T cell receptor beta chains from one sample in a study of neurological immune-mediated disorders. TCRdb fed the 5' RACE reads into MiXCR, producing one record per CDR3 protein. Of 95,000 to 150,000 distinct CDR3 sequences in the sample, roughly 3.2% were seen once. The sample taken for sequencing was PBMCs. The origin of the receptors is a woman aged 25-40 years with multiple sclerosis. The CDR3 runs from the conserved cysteine through the conserved F or W. Some rows mark clone size as missing; the rest say once, few, many or name a class of expanded clone.

abundance: many; v_gene: TRBV5-1; j_gene: TRBJ2-2; CDR3aa: CASSLQDTGELFF
abundance: many; v_gene: TRBV20-1; j_gene: TRBJ2-5; CDR3aa: CSAWGDPGRETQYF
abundance: many; v_gene: TRBV7-2; j_gene: TRBJ2-5; CDR3aa: CASSLAWTAQETQYF
abundance: many; v_gene: TRBV20-1; j_gene: TRBJ2-5; CDR3aa: CSALIAGGPGETQYF
abundance: many; v_gene: TRBV20-1; j_gene: TRBJ1-4; CDR3aa: CSVKDVDRGYEKLFF
abundance: many; v_gene: TRBV29-1; j_gene: TRBJ1-1; CDR3aa: CSAGPGVDTEAFF
abundance: .; v_gene: TRBV19; j_gene: TRBJ2-7; CDR3aa: CASSQGIGTLYEQYF
abundance: many; v_gene: TRBV6-2/TRBV6-3; j_gene: TRBJ2-1; CDR3aa: CASTPFRGVGYNEQFF
abundance: many; v_gene: TRBV20-1; j_gene: TRBJ2-3; CDR3aa: CSAPALDLTDTQYF
abundance: many; v_gene: TRBV5-1; j_gene: TRBJ2-7; CDR3aa: CASSYDTGVRQYF
abundance: many; v_gene: TRBV7-2; j_gene: TRBJ2-2; CDR3aa: CASSSGGRPQGPGELFF
abundance: many; v_gene: TRBV20-1; j_gene: TRBJ1-1; CDR3aa: CSASSPWRDRGHEAFF
abundance: many; v_gene: TRBV20-1; j_gene: TRBJ1-3; CDR3aa: CSAEDRGRGNTIYF
abundance: many; v_gene: TRBV9; j_gene: TRBJ2-7; CDR3aa: CASSPRLAGGSYEQYF
abundance: many; v_gene: TRBV20-1; j_gene: TRBJ2-5; CDR3aa: CSASSPEVGETQYF
abundance: many; v_gene: TRBV7-9; j_gene: TRBJ2-1; CDR3aa: CASGGLLNLYNEQFF
abundance: many; v_gene: TRBV7-8; j_gene: TRBJ2-5; CDR3aa: CASSFSGGGETQYF
abundance: many; v_gene: TRBV29-1; j_gene: TRBJ2-1; CDR3aa: CSAGLAGVDEQFF
abundance: many; v_gene: TRBV7-9; j_gene: TRBJ1-1; CDR3aa: CASRTGVEAFF
abundance: many; v_gene: TRBV29-1; j_gene: TRBJ2-5; CDR3aa: CSVTPSSESQYF
abundance: few; v_gene: TRBV20-1; j_gene: TRBJ2-1; CDR3aa: CSARAGGVSYNEQFF
abundance: many; v_gene: TRBV5-1; j_gene: TRBJ2-7; CDR3aa: CASSLVGSSMFYEQYF
abundance: many; v_gene: TRBV7-2; j_gene: TRBJ1-6; CDR3aa: CASSLLHGADYNSPLHF
abundance: few; v_gene: TRBV5-1; j_gene: TRBJ2-2; CDR3aa: CASSLVGGGNGELFF
abundance: many; v_gene: TRBV4-3; j_gene: TRBJ1-1; CDR3aa: CASSQDRTGGAWDTEAFF
abundance: many; v_gene: TRBV18; j_gene: TRBJ2-3; CDR3aa: CASSPRRSGGTDTQYF
abundance: .; v_gene: TRBV20-1; j_gene: TRBJ2-3; CDR3aa: CSASSAGGGDTQYF
abundance: many; v_gene: TRBV6-5; j_gene: TRBJ2-7; CDR3aa: CASSYGTGTYEQYF
abundance: many; v_gene: TRBV20-1; j_gene: TRBJ2-1; CDR3aa: CSARGNLAGAGYNEQFF
abundance: many; v_gene: TRBV7-2; j_gene: TRBJ1-5; CDR3aa: CASSQGWGNQPQHF
abundance: many; v_gene: TRBV13; j_gene: TRBJ2-1; CDR3aa: CASSLMDGRKANEQFF
abundance: few; v_gene: TRBV6-4; j_gene: TRBJ1-2; CDR3aa: CASRADSISSGYGYTF
abundance: few; v_gene: TRBV6-1; j_gene: TRBJ2-7; CDR3aa: CASSARTESYEQYF
abundance: .; v_gene: TRBV20-1; j_gene: TRBJ1-5; CDR3aa: CSARDTTVPYSNKTQNF
abundance: many; v_gene: TRBV7-8; j_gene: TRBJ2-5; CDR3aa: CASSGSRGSGETQYF
abundance: many; v_gene: TRBV7-9; j_gene: TRBJ2-3; CDR3aa: CASRPGLAGITDTQYF
abundance: many; v_gene: TRBV7-8; j_gene: TRBJ2-5; CDR3aa: CASSYGTSKETQYF
abundance: many; v_gene: TRBV10-3; j_gene: TRBJ1-1; CDR3aa: CAIRTGTANTEAFF
abundance: many; v_gene: TRBV7-8; j_gene: TRBJ2-5; CDR3aa: CASSLVVGAQETQYF
abundance: few; v_gene: TRBV12-5; j_gene: TRBJ1-1; CDR3aa: CASGPEAVNTEAFF
abundance: many; v_gene: TRBV7-6; j_gene: TRBJ1-6; CDR3aa: CASSLEAGNNSPLHF
abundance: .; v_gene: TRBV6-2/TRBV6-3; j_gene: TRBJ1-2; CDR3aa: CASRGQSGNYGYTF
abundance: many; v_gene: TRBV7-2; j_gene: TRBJ2-7; CDR3aa: CASRPGLAAPYEQYF
abundance: many; v_gene: TRBV5-1; j_gene: TRBJ1-1; CDR3aa: CASSLLTGMNTEAFF
abundance: many; v_gene: TRBV5-6; j_gene: TRBJ1-6; CDR3aa: CASSLPDTPAPLHF
abundance: many; v_gene: TRBV15; j_gene: TRBJ1-5; CDR3aa: CATSRDMGQPQHF
abundance: many; v_gene: TRBV20-1; j_gene: TRBJ2-1; CDR3aa: CSASFGTSDNEQFF
abundance: many; v_gene: TRBV6-5; j_gene: TRBJ1-5; CDR3aa: CATGRGSNQPQHF
abundance: many; v_gene: TRBV20-1; j_gene: TRBJ2-7; CDR3aa: CSASTSGSAYEQYF
abundance: many; v_gene: TRBV2; j_gene: TRBJ2-3; CDR3aa: CASRPRPGTSGGSTDTQYF
abundance: many; v_gene: TRBV2; j_gene: TRBJ2-5; CDR3aa: CASSGETGHQETQYF
abundance: many; v_gene: TRBV6-5; j_gene: TRBJ1-1; CDR3aa: CASSVSVNTEAFF
abundance: many; v_gene: TRBV27; j_gene: TRBJ2-6; CDR3aa: CASSLSTYSGANVLTF
abundance: many; v_gene: TRBV5-1; j_gene: TRBJ2-1; CDR3aa: CASSLAEARTVNEQFF
abundance: many; v_gene: TRBV4-1; j_gene: TRBJ2-4; CDR3aa: CASSQEIGESRRAKNIQYF
abundance: many; v_gene: TRBV20-1; j_gene: TRBJ1-1; CDR3aa: CSAHHAGGNTEAFF
abundance: many; v_gene: TRBV5-1; j_gene: TRBJ2-7; CDR3aa: CASSQGRGYEQYF
abundance: .; v_gene: TRBV5-1; j_gene: TRBJ2-1; CDR3aa: CASSFWTSHSYNEQFF
abundance: many; v_gene: TRBV5-1; j_gene: TRBJ2-1; CDR3aa: CASSFDRAYNEQFF
abundance: many; v_gene: TRBV4-3; j_gene: TRBJ2-1; CDR3aa: CASSQDRGLSYNEQFF